This T cell receptor beta chain was identified during a study of blood T cell repertoires in COVID-19. Study overall: Samples of COVID-19 (acute and convalescent) were obtained from the United States, Italy and Spain. Sources were T cells, B-cell-depleted T cells, or PBMCs; the material itself was cDNA or gDNA.

Original processing methods: Nucleated cell counts were estimated from reference gene primer amplification. The data were produced by immunoSEQ multiplex PCR, yet TCRdb's version contains in-frame clones alone and is incomplete. From that table come the V and J calls and clone size; the DNA was used to work out D and trimming. This table holds around 140,000 clones, roughly three quarters found once. Germline V lookup: CDR1 SGHRS, CDR2 YFSETQ. Trimming shortened V by 4 bases and J by 1 base, and 12 bases separated the two germline ends. This CDR3 comprises 15 residues. This clone has more than one count but fewer than ten.

The receptor comes from a woman in her sixties or seventies with acute or convalescent COVID-19. Sequencing was carried out using peripheral blood. The V and J genes are TRBV5-1 and TRBJ1-5, with TRBD1 as a possible D gene (6 bases). CDR3 protein: CASSHQDRSNQPQHF. The CDR3 DNA reads TGCGCCAGCAGCCACCAGGACAGAAGCAATCAGCCCCAGCATTTT.